Listed below are T cell receptor beta chains from one sample, sequenced in a study of blood T cell repertoires in COVID-19. Only in-frame clones appear in the TCRdb table, and some are missing; sequencing was by immunoSEQ multiplex PCR. The sample shows about 330,000 clones, 85% to 90% of them seen only once. The source material was PBMCs or T cells enriched from blood (not recorded which). The receptors derive from a woman between 18 and 30 years old who had recovered from COVID-19. CDR3s include the opening cysteine and the closing phenylalanine or tryptophan. The order of the fields is CDR3 protein, CDR3 DNA, clone size, CDR3 length, J gene, D gene, V gene. D genes are given only for firm matches. Where a row states a size, it is once, few, many or the class of an expanded clone; other rows omit it.

CDR3aa: CASSIYPDGQPQHF
CDR3nt: TGTGCCAGCAGCATCTACCCAGACGGGCAGCCCCAGCATTTT
abundance: NA
len: 14
j_gene: TRBJ1-5
d_gene: NA
v_gene: TRBV5-6

CDR3aa: CAWSPGSPYGYTF
CDR3nt: TGTGCCTGGAGTCCCGGGTCCCCCTATGGCTACACCTTC
abundance: NA
len: 13
j_gene: TRBJ1-2
d_gene: NA
v_gene: TRBV30

CDR3aa: CAWSPPTSGGSYEQYF
CDR3nt: TGTGCCTGGAGTCCACCGACTAGCGGGGGGTCCTACGAGCAGTACTTC
abundance: many
len: 16
j_gene: TRBJ2-7
d_gene: TRBD2
v_gene: TRBV30

CDR3aa: CASSHRSGSGVQETQYF
CDR3nt: TGCGCCAGCAGCCATCGCTCGGGTAGCGGTGTCCAAGAGACCCAGTACTTC
abundance: NA
len: 17
j_gene: TRBJ2-5
d_gene: NA
v_gene: TRBV4-1

CDR3aa: CASRGQMNTEAFF
CDR3nt: TGTGCCAGCAGGGGACAGATGAACACTGAAGCTTTCTTT
abundance: NA
len: 13
j_gene: TRBJ1-1
d_gene: TRBD1
v_gene: TRBV12-3/TRBV12-4

CDR3aa: CASSDSGLAKETQYF
CDR3nt: TGTGCCAGCAGCGACTCCGGACTAGCGAAAGAGACCCAGTACTTC
abundance: NA
len: 15
j_gene: TRBJ2-5
d_gene: TRBD2
v_gene: TRBV27

CDR3aa: CASSLQGSPTYEQYF
CDR3nt: TGTGCCAGCAGCTTACAGGGGAGCCCCACCTACGAGCAGTACTTC
abundance: NA
len: 15
j_gene: TRBJ2-7
d_gene: NA
v_gene: TRBV11-2

CDR3aa: CAISGGEVYGYTF
CDR3nt: TGTGCCATCAGTGGCGGTGAAGTATATGGCTACACCTTC
abundance: NA
len: 13
j_gene: TRBJ1-2
d_gene: NA
v_gene: TRBV10-3

CDR3aa: CASSIQGVTEAFF
CDR3nt: TGCGCCAGCAGCATCCAGGGGGTCACTGAAGCTTTCTTT
abundance: many
len: 13
j_gene: TRBJ1-1
d_gene: TRBD1
v_gene: TRBV5-1

CDR3aa: CASSWDRDYEQYF
CDR3nt: TGTGCCAGCAGTTGGGACAGGGACTACGAGCAGTACTTC
abundance: NA
len: 13
j_gene: TRBJ2-7
d_gene: TRBD1
v_gene: TRBV12-3/TRBV12-4

CDR3aa: CASSPGQDYSYEQYF
CDR3nt: TGTGCCAGCTCACCCGGGCAGGACTACTCCTACGAGCAGTACTTC
abundance: NA
len: 15
j_gene: TRBJ2-7
d_gene: NA
v_gene: TRBV18

CDR3aa: CASSIEQGGGYTF
CDR3nt: TGTGCCAGTAGTATAGAACAGGGCGGAGGCTACACCTTC
abundance: NA
len: 13
j_gene: TRBJ1-2
d_gene: NA
v_gene: TRBV19

CDR3aa: CASVRDRAVRGQFF
CDR3nt: TGCGCCAGCGTCCGGGACAGGGCCGTACGAGGGCAGTTCTTC
abundance: NA
len: 14
j_gene: TRBJ2-1
d_gene: TRBD1
v_gene: TRBV23-1

CDR3aa: CASSHTSPPGGDYGYTF
CDR3nt: TGTGCCAGCAGTCATACGAGCCCCCCCGGCGGGGACTATGGCTACACCTTC
abundance: many
len: 17
j_gene: TRBJ1-2
d_gene: NA
v_gene: TRBV6-6

CDR3aa: CASSQLDRDTEAFF
CDR3nt: TGTGCCAGCTCACAACTAGACAGGGACACTGAAGCTTTCTTT
abundance: NA
len: 14
j_gene: TRBJ1-1
d_gene: TRBD1
v_gene: TRBV18

CDR3aa: CASSQPGTNEQYF
CDR3nt: TGTGCCAGCAGCCAACCTGGGACAAACGAGCAGTACTTC
abundance: NA
len: 13
j_gene: TRBJ2-7
d_gene: NA
v_gene: TRBV3-1/TRBV3-2

CDR3aa: CASSRGRGYGYTF
CDR3nt: TGTGCCAGTAGTAGGGGGCGCGGCTATGGCTACACCTTC
abundance: NA
len: 13
j_gene: TRBJ1-2
d_gene: NA
v_gene: TRBV19

CDR3aa: CASSGGGADGYTF
CDR3nt: TGTGCCAGCAGCGGAGGGGGCGCGGATGGCTACACCTTC
abundance: NA
len: 13
j_gene: TRBJ1-2
d_gene: TRBD1
v_gene: TRBV2

CDR3aa: CATSDSGPGGVPDTQYF
CDR3nt: TGTGCCACCAGTGATTCCGGGCCCGGGGGAGTGCCAGATACGCAGTATTTT
abundance: NA
len: 17
j_gene: TRBJ2-3
d_gene: NA
v_gene: TRBV24-1

CDR3aa: CASSLVKGAPRIWRGYTF
CDR3nt: TGTGCCAGCAGCTTAGTGAAGGGGGCCCCCAGGATATGGCGAGGCTACACCTTC
abundance: NA
len: 18
j_gene: TRBJ1-2
d_gene: TRBD1
v_gene: TRBV7-9

CDR3aa: CASSPPALNRNTEAFF
CDR3nt: TGTGCCAGCTCACCACCCGCCTTAAACAGGAACACTGAAGCTTTCTTT
abundance: NA
len: 16
j_gene: TRBJ1-1
d_gene: NA
v_gene: TRBV18

CDR3aa: CASSSRGWHEQYF
CDR3nt: TGTGCCAGCAGCTCGAGAGGGTGGCACGAGCAGTACTTC
abundance: NA
len: 13
j_gene: TRBJ2-7
d_gene: NA
v_gene: TRBV11-1

CDR3aa: CASITTAGKDTEAFF
CDR3nt: TGTGCCAGCATCACTACCGCGGGTAAAGACACTGAAGCTTTCTTT
abundance: NA
len: 15
j_gene: TRBJ1-1
d_gene: NA
v_gene: TRBV27

CDR3aa: CASSFSAGLQETQYF
CDR3nt: TGTGCCAGCAGTTTTTCAGCGGGACTCCAAGAGACCCAGTACTTC
abundance: once
len: 15
j_gene: TRBJ2-5
d_gene: TRBD2
v_gene: TRBV28

CDR3aa: CAWSVEWWDYGYTF
CDR3nt: TGTGCCTGGAGCGTGGAGTGGTGGGACTATGGCTACACCTTC
abundance: NA
len: 14
j_gene: TRBJ1-2
d_gene: NA
v_gene: TRBV30

CDR3aa: CASSLWRQNTGELFF
CDR3nt: TGCGCCAGCAGCTTGTGGCGGCAGAACACCGGGGAGCTGTTTTTT
abundance: NA
len: 15
j_gene: TRBJ2-2
d_gene: NA
v_gene: TRBV5-1

CDR3aa: CASTVNMAGNEAFF
CDR3nt: TGCGCCAGCACCGTTAATATGGCGGGAAATGAAGCTTTCTTT
abundance: once
len: 14
j_gene: TRBJ1-1
d_gene: NA
v_gene: TRBV5-1

CDR3aa: CASSRSRNTEAFF
CDR3nt: TGTGCCAGTAGTCGTAGTCGGAACACTGAAGCTTTCTTT
abundance: NA
len: 13
j_gene: TRBJ1-1
d_gene: NA
v_gene: TRBV19

CDR3aa: CASSQVTGGRETQYF
CDR3nt: TGTGCCAGCAGCCAAGTTACAGGGGGCAGGGAGACCCAGTACTTC
abundance: once
len: 15
j_gene: TRBJ2-5
d_gene: TRBD1
v_gene: TRBV4-2

CDR3aa: CASSARSTEAFF
CDR3nt: TGTGCCAGCAGTGCGCGGTCCACTGAAGCTTTCTTT
abundance: NA
len: 12
j_gene: TRBJ1-1
d_gene: NA
v_gene: TRBV2

CDR3aa: CARTPGQGARWTEAFF
CDR3nt: TGTGCCAGAACACCGGGACAGGGGGCGCGATGGACTGAAGCTTTCTTT
abundance: few
len: 16
j_gene: TRBJ1-1
d_gene: TRBD1
v_gene: TRBV9

CDR3aa: CASSYSTPAGKTEAFF
CDR3nt: TGTGCCAGCAGTTACTCCACTCCTGCAGGGAAGACTGAAGCTTTCTTT
abundance: NA
len: 16
j_gene: TRBJ1-1
d_gene: NA
v_gene: TRBV6-6

CDR3aa: CASRLTGQAYEQYF
CDR3nt: TGTGCCAGCCGACTGACAGGCCAGGCCTACGAGCAGTACTTC
abundance: NA
len: 14
j_gene: TRBJ2-7
d_gene: NA
v_gene: TRBV6-5

CDR3aa: CASSLGGMGTRNSPLHF
CDR3nt: TGTGCCAGCAGCTTGGGGGGTATGGGGACTCGGAATTCACCCCTCCACTTT
abundance: NA
len: 17
j_gene: TRBJ1-6
d_gene: NA
v_gene: TRBV5-4

CDR3aa: CASSTRTGGTYNEQFF
CDR3nt: TGTGCCAGTAGTACGCGGACAGGGGGGACCTACAATGAGCAGTTCTTC
abundance: NA
len: 16
j_gene: TRBJ2-1
d_gene: TRBD1
v_gene: TRBV19

CDR3aa: CASSWGTGGDEQYF
CDR3nt: TGTGCCAGCAGTTGGGGGACAGGGGGTGACGAGCAGTACTTC
abundance: NA
len: 14
j_gene: TRBJ2-7
d_gene: TRBD1
v_gene: TRBV27

CDR3aa: CASSREDRGGIYGYTF
CDR3nt: TGTGCCAGTAGTAGAGAGGACAGGGGAGGTATCTATGGCTACACCTTC
abundance: NA
len: 16
j_gene: TRBJ1-2
d_gene: TRBD1
v_gene: TRBV19

CDR3aa: CASSPPRRVFEQYF
CDR3nt: TGTGCCAGCAGTCCACCAAGGAGGGTTTTTGAGCAGTACTTC
abundance: NA
len: 14
j_gene: TRBJ2-7
d_gene: NA
v_gene: TRBV28

CDR3aa: CASSLRLAGNTDTQYF
CDR3nt: TGTGCCAGCAGCCTGAGACTAGCGGGGAACACAGATACGCAGTATTTT
abundance: NA
len: 16
j_gene: TRBJ2-3
d_gene: TRBD2
v_gene: TRBV5-6

CDR3aa: CASSSGQSQQFF
CDR3nt: TGTGCCAGCAGCTCAGGACAGTCCCAGCAGTTCTTC
abundance: few
len: 12
j_gene: TRBJ2-1
d_gene: NA
v_gene: TRBV7-9

CDR3aa: CASGEGNSPLHF
CDR3nt: TGTGCCAGTGGGGAGGGGAATTCACCCCTCCACTTT
abundance: NA
len: 12
j_gene: TRBJ1-6
d_gene: NA
v_gene: TRBV2

CDR3aa: CASSPGGNQPQHF
CDR3nt: TGTGCCAGCTCACCCGGTGGTAATCAGCCCCAGCATTTT
abundance: NA
len: 13
j_gene: TRBJ1-5
d_gene: NA
v_gene: TRBV18

CDR3aa: CASIATAYSGNTIYF
CDR3nt: TGTGCCAGTATCGCGACAGCTTACTCTGGAAACACCATATATTTT
abundance: NA
len: 15
j_gene: TRBJ1-3
d_gene: NA
v_gene: TRBV19

CDR3aa: CASGQVTLWTEAFF
CDR3nt: TGTGCCAGCGGTCAGGTCACATTATGGACTGAAGCTTTCTTT
abundance: NA
len: 14
j_gene: TRBJ1-1
d_gene: NA
v_gene: TRBV28

CDR3aa: CASSPRTGGGTDTQYF
CDR3nt: TGTGCCAGCAGCCCAAGGACAGGGGGGGGAACAGATACGCAGTATTTT
abundance: NA
len: 16
j_gene: TRBJ2-3
d_gene: TRBD1
v_gene: TRBV3-1/TRBV3-2

CDR3aa: CASSQGQAINEKLFF
CDR3nt: TGCGCCAGCAGCCAAGGACAGGCGATAAATGAAAAACTGTTTTTT
abundance: NA
len: 15
j_gene: TRBJ1-4
d_gene: NA
v_gene: TRBV4-1

CDR3aa: CASRLGGTGLNYGYTF
CDR3nt: TGTGCCAGCAGGCTAGGAGGGACAGGCCTTAACTATGGCTACACCTTC
abundance: NA
len: 16
j_gene: TRBJ1-2
d_gene: TRBD1
v_gene: TRBV28